The sequence of this TCR beta chain was determined in a study of CD8 T cells in ankylosing spondylitis. Study-wide findings and caveats: Disease-linked clones reportedly concentrated significantly in matched ankylosing spondylitis synovial fluid. Disease-associated clones were CD8+ and fairly uncommon in peripheral blood. Several of the motif variants were reported before in synovial fluid and blood from reactive arthritis. It appeared that ankylosing spondylitis blood was characterized by a TCR beta motif of 8 or 9 highly homologous variants.

Trimming pared 5 bases from V and 6 bases from J, leaving 23 bases between. Germline CDR1 and CDR2: SEHNR and FQNEAQ (reference sequence). The CDR3 has 16 residues. Each CDR3 protein gets one entry after TCRdb re-called the 5' RACE reads with MiXCR. Among some 700,000 distinct CDR3 sequences listed, over 15% were seen once. In regard to this clonotype: The antigen is not known.

The source of this sequence is a male donor with ankylosing spondylitis. Sequenced sample: blood, either unsorted or a sorted T cell fraction (not recorded which). The chain uses TRBV7-9 and TRBJ2-7; no reliable D call. The CDR3 is CASSTQMTDRPFEQYF. CDR3 nucleotide sequence: TGTGCCAGCAGCACCCAGATGACGGATCGCCCCTTCGAGCAGTACTTC.